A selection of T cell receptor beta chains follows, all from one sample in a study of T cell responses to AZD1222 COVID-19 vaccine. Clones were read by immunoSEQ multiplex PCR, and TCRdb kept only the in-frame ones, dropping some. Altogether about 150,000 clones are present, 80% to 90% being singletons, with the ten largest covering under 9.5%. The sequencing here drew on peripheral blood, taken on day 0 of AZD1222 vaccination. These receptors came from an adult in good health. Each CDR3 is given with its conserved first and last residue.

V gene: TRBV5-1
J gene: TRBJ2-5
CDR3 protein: CASSYRGLADEETQYF

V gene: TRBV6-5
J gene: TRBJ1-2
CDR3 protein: CASRPDRGWGYTF

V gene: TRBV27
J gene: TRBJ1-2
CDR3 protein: CASSARTGEGYTF

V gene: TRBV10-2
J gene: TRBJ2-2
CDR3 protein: CASSPKSWLGTGELFF

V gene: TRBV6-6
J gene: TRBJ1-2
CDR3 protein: CASSRDSYGYTF

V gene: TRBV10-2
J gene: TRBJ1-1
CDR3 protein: CASVPGQGYPTEAFF

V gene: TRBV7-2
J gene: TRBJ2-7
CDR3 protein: CASSPVRTGAYEQYF

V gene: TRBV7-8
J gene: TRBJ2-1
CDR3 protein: CASSLTAGTAYNEQFF

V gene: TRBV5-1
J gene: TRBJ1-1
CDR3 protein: CASSLGRFGNTEAFF

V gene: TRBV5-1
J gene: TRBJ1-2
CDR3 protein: CASSSELGTGGVGYTF

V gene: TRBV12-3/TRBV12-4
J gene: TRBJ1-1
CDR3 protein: CASRKSEGTEAFF

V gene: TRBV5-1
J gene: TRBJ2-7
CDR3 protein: CASSISGSVYEQYF

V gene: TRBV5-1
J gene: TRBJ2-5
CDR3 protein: CASSPNESGETQYF

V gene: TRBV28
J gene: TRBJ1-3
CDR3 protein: CASSYPPGSTSGNTIYF

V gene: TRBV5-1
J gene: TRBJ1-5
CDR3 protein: CASSLGSTGQPQHF

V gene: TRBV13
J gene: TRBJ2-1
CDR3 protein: CASSTTTNEQFF

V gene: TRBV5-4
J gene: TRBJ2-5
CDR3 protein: CASSAGLAVPETQYF

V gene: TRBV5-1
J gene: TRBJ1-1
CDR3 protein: CASSLSTENTEAFF

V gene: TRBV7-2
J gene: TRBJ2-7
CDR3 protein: CASSRGQGRYEQYF

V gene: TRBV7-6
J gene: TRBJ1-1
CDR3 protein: CASSSQVDTEAFF

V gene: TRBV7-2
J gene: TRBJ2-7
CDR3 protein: CASSLAAGQTPYEQYF

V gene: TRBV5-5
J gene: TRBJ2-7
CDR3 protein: CASSFERGGTYEQYF

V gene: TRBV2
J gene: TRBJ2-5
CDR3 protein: CASSGTSGSQETQYF

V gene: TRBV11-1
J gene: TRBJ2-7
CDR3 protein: CASSFLAGASYEQYF

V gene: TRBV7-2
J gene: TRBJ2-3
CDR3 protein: CASKKDPAPGGQYF

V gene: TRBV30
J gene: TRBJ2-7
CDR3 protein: CAWSSGTSGYEQYF

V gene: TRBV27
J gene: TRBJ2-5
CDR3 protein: CASSSGTLGETQYF

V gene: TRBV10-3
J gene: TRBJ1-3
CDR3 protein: CAISMDRTEAGNTIYF

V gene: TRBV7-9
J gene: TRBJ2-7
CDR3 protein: CASSPAGQAYEQYF

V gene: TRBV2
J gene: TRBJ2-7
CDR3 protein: CAGGQTYEQYF

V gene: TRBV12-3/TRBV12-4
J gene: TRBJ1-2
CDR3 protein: CASSFGTFSGYTF

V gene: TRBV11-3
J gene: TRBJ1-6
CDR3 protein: CASSLPGQKHSPLHF

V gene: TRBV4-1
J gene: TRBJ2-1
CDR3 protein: CASSQVAGAYNEQFF

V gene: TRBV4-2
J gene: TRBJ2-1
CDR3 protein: CASSQTGTGIDEQFF

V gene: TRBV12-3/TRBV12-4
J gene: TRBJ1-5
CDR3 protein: CASCQGNRPQHF

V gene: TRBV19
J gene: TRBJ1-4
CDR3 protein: CASSLLRGGEEKLFF

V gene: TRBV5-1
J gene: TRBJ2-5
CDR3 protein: CASSLGLAGGETQYF

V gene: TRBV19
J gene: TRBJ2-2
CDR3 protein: CASKDRGYDFGELFF